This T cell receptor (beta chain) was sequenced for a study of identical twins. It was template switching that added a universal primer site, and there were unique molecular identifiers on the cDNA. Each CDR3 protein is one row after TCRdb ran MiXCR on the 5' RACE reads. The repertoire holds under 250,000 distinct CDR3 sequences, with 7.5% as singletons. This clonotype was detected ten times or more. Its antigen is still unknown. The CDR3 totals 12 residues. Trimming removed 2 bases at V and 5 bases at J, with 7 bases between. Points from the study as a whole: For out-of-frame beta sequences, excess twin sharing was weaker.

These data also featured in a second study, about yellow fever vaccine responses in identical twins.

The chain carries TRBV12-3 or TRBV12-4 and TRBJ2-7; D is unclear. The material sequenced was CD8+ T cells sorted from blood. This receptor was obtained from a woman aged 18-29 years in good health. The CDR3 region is CASSLIYHEQYF. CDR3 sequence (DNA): TGTGCCAGCAGTTTAATATACCACGAGCAGTACTTC.